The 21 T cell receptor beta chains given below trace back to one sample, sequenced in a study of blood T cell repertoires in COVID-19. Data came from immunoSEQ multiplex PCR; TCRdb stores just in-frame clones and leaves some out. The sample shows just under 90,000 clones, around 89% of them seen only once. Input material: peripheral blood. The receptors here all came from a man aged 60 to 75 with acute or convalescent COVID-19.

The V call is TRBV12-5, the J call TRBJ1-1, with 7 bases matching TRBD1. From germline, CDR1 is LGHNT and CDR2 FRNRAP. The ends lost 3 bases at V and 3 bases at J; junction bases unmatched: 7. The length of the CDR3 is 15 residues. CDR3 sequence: CASGLNRDRDTEAFF. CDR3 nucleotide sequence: TGTGCTAGTGGTTTAAACCGGGACAGAGACACTGAAGCTTTCTTT.

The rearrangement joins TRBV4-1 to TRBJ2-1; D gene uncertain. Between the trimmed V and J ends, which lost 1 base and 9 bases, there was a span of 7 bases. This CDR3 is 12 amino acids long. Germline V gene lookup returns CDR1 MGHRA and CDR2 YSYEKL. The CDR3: CASSQGWSEQFF. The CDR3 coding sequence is TGCGCCAGCAGCCAAGGATGGAGTGAGCAGTTCTTC.

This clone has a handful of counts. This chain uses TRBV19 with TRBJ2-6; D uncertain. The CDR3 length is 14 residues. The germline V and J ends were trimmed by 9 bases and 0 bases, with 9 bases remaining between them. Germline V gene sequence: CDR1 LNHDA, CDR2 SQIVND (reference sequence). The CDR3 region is CASLDISGANVLTF. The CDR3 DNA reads TGTGCCAGCCTTGACATCTCTGGGGCCAACGTCCTGACTTTC.

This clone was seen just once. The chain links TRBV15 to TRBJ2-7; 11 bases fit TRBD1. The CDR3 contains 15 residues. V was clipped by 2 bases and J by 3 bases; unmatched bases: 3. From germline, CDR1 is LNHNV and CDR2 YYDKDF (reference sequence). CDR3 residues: CATSRSGTGGYEQYF. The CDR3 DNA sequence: TGTGCCACCAGCAGATCCGGGACAGGGGGCTACGAGCAGTACTTC.

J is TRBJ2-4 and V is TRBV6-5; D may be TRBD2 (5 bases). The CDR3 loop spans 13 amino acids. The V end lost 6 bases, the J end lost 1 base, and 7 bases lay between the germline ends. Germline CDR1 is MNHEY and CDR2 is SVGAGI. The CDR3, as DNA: TGTGCCAGCAGGTGGGAGGCCAAAAACATTCAGTACTTC. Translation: CASRWEAKNIQYF.

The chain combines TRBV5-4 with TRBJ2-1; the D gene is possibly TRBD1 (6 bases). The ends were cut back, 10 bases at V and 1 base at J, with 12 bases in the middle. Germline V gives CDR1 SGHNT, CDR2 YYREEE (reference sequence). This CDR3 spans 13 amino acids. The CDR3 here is CALRGGSYNEQFF. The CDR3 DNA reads TGTGCCCTAAGAGGGGGATCCTACAATGAGCAGTTCTTC.

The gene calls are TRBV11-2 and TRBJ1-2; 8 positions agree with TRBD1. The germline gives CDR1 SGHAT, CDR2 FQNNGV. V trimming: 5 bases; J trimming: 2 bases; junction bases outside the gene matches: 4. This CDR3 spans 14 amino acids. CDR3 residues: CASSPRTGNYGYTF. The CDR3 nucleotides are TGTGCCAGCAGCCCAAGGACAGGGAACTATGGCTACACCTTC.

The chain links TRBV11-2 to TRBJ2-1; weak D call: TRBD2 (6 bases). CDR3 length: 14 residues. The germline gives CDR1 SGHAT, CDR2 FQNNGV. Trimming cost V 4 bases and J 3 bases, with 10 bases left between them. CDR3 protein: CASSWDLNYNEQFF. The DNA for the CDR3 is TGTGCCAGCAGCTGGGACTTAAACTACAATGAGCAGTTCTTC.

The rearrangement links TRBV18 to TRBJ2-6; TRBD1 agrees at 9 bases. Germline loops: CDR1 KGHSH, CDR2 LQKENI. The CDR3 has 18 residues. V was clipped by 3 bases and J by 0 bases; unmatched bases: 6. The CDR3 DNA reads TGTGCCAGCTCACCTCGGGACAGGGCCCGCTCTGGGGCCAACGTCCTGACTTTC. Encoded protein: CASSPRDRARSGANVLTF.

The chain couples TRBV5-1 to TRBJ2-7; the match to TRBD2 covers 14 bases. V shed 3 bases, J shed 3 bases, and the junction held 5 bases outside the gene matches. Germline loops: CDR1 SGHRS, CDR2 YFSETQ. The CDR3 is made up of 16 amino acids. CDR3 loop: CASSSGLAGGNYEQYF. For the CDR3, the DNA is TGCGCCAGCAGCTCTGGACTAGCGGGGGGCAACTACGAGCAGTACTTC.

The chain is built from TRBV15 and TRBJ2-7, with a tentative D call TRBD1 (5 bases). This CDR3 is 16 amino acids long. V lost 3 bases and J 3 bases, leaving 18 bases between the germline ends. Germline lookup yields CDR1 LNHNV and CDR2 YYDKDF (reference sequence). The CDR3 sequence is CATSRGGSNRLYEQYF. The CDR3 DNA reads TGTGCCACCAGCAGGGGCGGTTCAAACAGGCTCTACGAGCAGTACTTC.

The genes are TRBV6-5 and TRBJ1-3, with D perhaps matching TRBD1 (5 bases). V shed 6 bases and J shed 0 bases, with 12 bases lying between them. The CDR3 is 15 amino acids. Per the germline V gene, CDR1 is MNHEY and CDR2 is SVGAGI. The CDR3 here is CASRETVSSGNTIYF. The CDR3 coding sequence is TGTGCCAGCAGGGAGACAGTCAGCTCTGGAAACACCATATATTTT.

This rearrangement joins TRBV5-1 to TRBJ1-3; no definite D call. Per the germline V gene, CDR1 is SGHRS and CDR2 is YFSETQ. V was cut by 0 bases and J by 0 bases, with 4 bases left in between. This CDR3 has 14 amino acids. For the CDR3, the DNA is TGCGCCAGCAGCTTGGGTAGCTCTGGAAACACCATATATTTT. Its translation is CASSLGSSGNTIYF.

Here the CDR3 reads CASSSRDRGEKLFF. DNA of the CDR3: TGTGCCAGCAGCTCCCGGGACAGGGGTGAAAAACTGTTTTTT. This chain joins TRBV7-8 and TRBJ1-4, with TRBD1 matching 10 bases. Germline V CDR1 and CDR2: SGHVS, FQNEAQ. J gave up 7 bases and V 4 bases, and 3 bases lay outside the gene matches. This CDR3 is built from 14 residues.

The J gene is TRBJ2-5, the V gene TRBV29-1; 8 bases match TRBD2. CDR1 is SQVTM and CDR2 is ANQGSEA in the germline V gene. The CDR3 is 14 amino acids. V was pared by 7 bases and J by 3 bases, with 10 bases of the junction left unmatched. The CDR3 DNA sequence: TGCAGCGCCGTCGACGGGGGGGCCGAAGAGACCCAGTACTTC. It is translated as CSAVDGGAEETQYF. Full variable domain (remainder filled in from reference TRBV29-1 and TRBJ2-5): SAVISQKPSRDICQRGTSLTIQCQVDSQVTMMFWYRQQPGQSLTLIATANQGSEATYESGFVIDKFPISRPNLTFSTLTVSNMSPEDSSIYLCSAVDGGAEETQYFGPGTRLLVL.

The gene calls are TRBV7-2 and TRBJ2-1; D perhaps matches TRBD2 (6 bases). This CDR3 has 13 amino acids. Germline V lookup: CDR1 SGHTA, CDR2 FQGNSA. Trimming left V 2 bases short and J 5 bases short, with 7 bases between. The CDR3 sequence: CASSLRGNNEQFF. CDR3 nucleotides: TGTGCCAGCAGCTTACGGGGGAACAATGAGCAGTTCTTC.

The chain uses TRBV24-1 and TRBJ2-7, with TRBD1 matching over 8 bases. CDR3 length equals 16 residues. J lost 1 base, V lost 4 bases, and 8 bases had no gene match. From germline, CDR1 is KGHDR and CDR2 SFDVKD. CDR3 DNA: TGTGCCACCAGTGACTTCTCTAGGACAGGGTCCTACGAGCAGTACTTC. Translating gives CATSDFSRTGSYEQYF.

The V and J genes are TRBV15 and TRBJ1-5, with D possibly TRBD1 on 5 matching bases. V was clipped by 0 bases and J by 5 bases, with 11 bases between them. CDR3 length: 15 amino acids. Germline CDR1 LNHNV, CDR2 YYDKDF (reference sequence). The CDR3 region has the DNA TGTGCCACCAGCAGAGATCAGGGTGGGGATCAGCCCCAGCATTTT. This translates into CATSRDQGGDQPQHF.

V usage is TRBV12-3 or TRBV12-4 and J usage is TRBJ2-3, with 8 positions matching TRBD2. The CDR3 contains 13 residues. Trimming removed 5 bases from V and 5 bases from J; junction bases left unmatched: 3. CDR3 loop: CASSHGGGDTQYF. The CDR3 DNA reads TGTGCCAGCAGTCACGGGGGGGGAGATACGCAGTATTTT.

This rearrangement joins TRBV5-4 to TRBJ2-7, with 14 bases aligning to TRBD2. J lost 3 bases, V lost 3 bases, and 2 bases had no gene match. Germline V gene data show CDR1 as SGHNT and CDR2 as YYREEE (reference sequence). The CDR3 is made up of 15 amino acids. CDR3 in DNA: TGTGCCAGCAGCTGGGGACTAGCGGGGGTCTACGAGCAGTACTTC. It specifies CASSWGLAGVYEQYF.

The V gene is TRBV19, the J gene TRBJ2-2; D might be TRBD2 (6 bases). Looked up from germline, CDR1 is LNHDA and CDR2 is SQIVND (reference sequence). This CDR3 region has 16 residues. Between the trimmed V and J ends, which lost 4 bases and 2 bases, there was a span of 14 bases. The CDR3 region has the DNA TGTGCCAGTAGTAGCCTCCGGGACTCCAACACCGGGGAGCTGTTTTTT. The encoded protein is CASSSLRDSNTGELFF. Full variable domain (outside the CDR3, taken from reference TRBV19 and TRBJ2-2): DGGITQSPKYLFRKEGQNVTLSCEQNLNHDAMYWYRQDPGQGLRLIYYSQIVNDFQKGDIAEGYSVSREKKESFPLTVTSAQKNPTAFYLCASSSLRDSNTGELFFGEGSRLTVL.